Here is one TCR beta chain with its context. In each case, RNA was isolated and then reverse transcribed into cDNA as the sequencing template. This table comes from immunoSEQ multiplex PCR, and its TCRdb copy is limited to in-frame clones, with some not included. The table includes over 120,000 clones, 51% detected once. These data belong to a study of CD8+ T cells in alopecia areata. This CDR3 region has 14 residues. Germline CDR1 and CDR2: LNHNV and YYDKDF (reference sequence). Trimming left V 0 bases short and J 5 bases short, with 11 bases between. The starting material was CD4+ T cells sorted from blood, obtained at week 0. The TCR sequence derives from a human donor with alopecia areata. V gene TRBV15 combines with J gene TRBJ2-7, with D possibly being TRBD2 (6 bases). The chain's CDR3 is CATSREFGGHEQYF. CDR3 coding DNA: TGTGCCACCAGCAGAGAATTCGGGGGACACGAGCAGTACTTC.